The 24 T cell receptor beta chains below were found in one sample sequenced in a study of blood T cells in healthy people across ages. Sample-barcoded 5' priming and a J-beta primer mix drove a second PCR of roughly 7 to 11 cycles. TCRdb itself ran the 5' RACE reads through MiXCR, one entry per CDR3 protein. The sample lists 700,000 or so distinct CDR3 sequences; about 24% were seen once. The sequenced material came from blood. The receptors shown here come from a man aged 70 or older in good health.

The chain uses TRBV10-3 and TRBJ1-2; tentatively, D is TRBD1 (6 bases). The length of the CDR3 is 15 residues. V lost 0 bases, J lost 0 bases, and 8 bases lay in between. Germline lookup yields CDR1 ENHRY and CDR2 SYGVKD. Here the CDR3 DNA reads TGTGCCATCAGTGAGTCAGGGGGTTCTAACTATGGCTACACCTTC. Its translation is CAISESGGSNYGYTF.

This clonotype came up a few times. This chain links TRBV28 with TRBJ2-7; 7 bases map to TRBD1. Germline loops: CDR1 MDHEN, CDR2 SYDVKM. V lost 8 bases, J lost 4 bases, and 14 bases stayed unmatched. This CDR3 contains 15 residues. The CDR3 nucleotides read TGTGCCAGCCGCACATATTCAGGGGGTGTTTACGAGCAGTACTTC. Encoded protein: CASRTYSGGVYEQYF.

This clonotype appeared a few times. This chain links TRBV5-1 with TRBJ2-5; no reliable D call. CDR1 is SGHRS and CDR2 is YFSETQ in the germline V gene. V was cut by 2 bases and J by 1 base, with 9 bases left in between. CDR3 length: 14 amino acids. In DNA, the CDR3 is TGCGCCAGCAGCTTCGGGCTACCCCAAGAGACCCAGTACTTC. It translates to CASSFGLPQETQYF.

The V call is TRBV7-6, the J call TRBJ2-3; possibly TRBD1 or TRBD2 for D (5 bases each). V lost 2 bases and J 6 bases, leaving 15 bases between the germline ends. Germline CDR1 is SGHVS and CDR2 is FNYEAQ. The length of the CDR3 is 15 residues. DNA for the CDR3: TGTGCCAGCAGCTTAATGGGGGTAGCGATGGATACGCAGTATTTT. It yields the protein CASSLMGVAMDTQYF.

The chain combines TRBV29-1 with TRBJ2-3, with D hard to call. This CDR3 is built from 11 residues. V lost 3 bases, J lost 4 bases, and 5 bases lay in between. Germline values: CDR1 SQVTM, CDR2 ANQGSEA. CDR3 sequence: CSVETADTQYF. DNA of the CDR3: TGCAGCGTTGAGACCGCAGATACGCAGTATTTT.

There are a few counts of this clonotype. The chain couples TRBV4-2 to TRBJ2-7; no firm D call. Trimming removed 0 bases at V and 2 bases at J, with 11 bases between. The CDR3 consists of 15 residues. In germline, CDR1 is LGHNA, CDR2 YNFKEQ. This CDR3 reads CASSQDNGAPYEQYF. CDR3 DNA: TGTGCCAGCAGCCAAGATAACGGCGCCCCCTACGAGCAGTACTTC.

J is TRBJ2-4 and V is TRBV7-9; 14 bases fit TRBD2. Germline-derived CDR1 and CDR2 are SEHNR and FQNEAQ (reference sequence). The V and J ends lost 4 bases and 7 bases, in that order; junction bases with no gene match: 0. CDR3 size: 14 residues. Written as DNA, the CDR3 is TGTGCCAGCAGCTGGACTAGCGGGAGGAACATTCAGTACTTC. Encoded protein: CASSWTSGRNIQYF.

This clonotype was detected only a few times. CDR3 protein: CASTRGGGRGYTF. CDR3 bases: TGTGCCAGCACCAGAGGGGGGGGCCGTGGCTACACCTTC. The chain couples TRBV28 to TRBJ1-2; possible D gene TRBD1, 6 bases. Trimming stripped 7 bases from V and 7 bases from J, with 16 bases between. The length of the CDR3 is 13 residues. CDR1 is MDHEN and CDR2 is SYDVKM in the germline V gene.

The V call is TRBV15, the J call TRBJ2-4; a possible D gene is TRBD1 (7 bases). CDR1 and CDR2 (germline): LNHNV, YYDKDF (reference sequence). The CDR3 sequence is 14 residues long. Trimming took 3 bases from V and 9 from J, leaving 15 bases between them. DNA of the CDR3: TGTGCCACCAGCAGGCGCAGGGGGGTGACCATTCAGTACTTC. Its protein product is CATSRRRGVTIQYF.

This clonotype was seen a few times. V and J are TRBV20-1 and TRBJ2-3; TRBD1 matches at 12 bases. The CDR3 is made up of 14 amino acids. Germline lookup yields CDR1 DFQATT and CDR2 SNEGSKA (reference sequence). Germline trimming cut 6 bases from V and 6 bases from J; bases unmatched to any gene: 7. The CDR3 loop is CSAQRGQGADTQYF. The CDR3 DNA follows: TGCAGTGCCCAGAGGGGACAGGGGGCCGATACGCAGTATTTT.

This clonotype has only a few counts. The gene calls are TRBV12-5 and TRBJ1-2, with D possibly TRBD1 on 6 matching bases. V was shortened by 1 base and J by 7 bases, with 22 bases between the two germline ends. Per germline, CDR1 LGHNT and CDR2 FRNRAP. The CDR3 spans 17 residues. CDR3 region: CASGLAAQSNGQFGYTF. The CDR3 nucleotides are TGTGCTAGTGGTTTGGCCGCCCAAAGTAACGGACAGTTTGGCTACACCTTC. The full variable domain, its missing parts supplied by reference TRBV12-5 and TRBJ1-2, is DARVTQTPRHKVTEMGQEVTMRCQPILGHNTVFWYRQTMMQGLELLAYFRNRAPLDDSGMPKDRFSAEMPDATLATLKIQPSEPRDSAVYFCASGLAAQSNGQFGYTFGSGTRLTVV.

The chain combines TRBV12-3 or TRBV12-4 with TRBJ2-2; TRBD2 agrees at 8 bases. Trimming cost V 4 bases and J 4 bases; bases outside gene matches: 11. The CDR3 is 17 amino acids. CDR3 residues: CASSSWPGTSATGELFF. The CDR3 bases are TGTGCCAGCAGTTCATGGCCCGGGACTAGTGCCACCGGGGAGCTGTTTTTT.

V and J are TRBV20-1 and TRBJ1-6; no reliable D call. The CDR3 covers 11 residues. V lost 3 bases, J lost 10 bases, and 7 bases lay in between. Germline V gene data show CDR1 as DFQATT and CDR2 as SNEGSKA (reference sequence). The CDR3: CSASPGSPLHF. The CDR3 DNA reads as TGCAGTGCTAGCCCGGGCTCACCCCTCCACTTT.

Worth noting for this clonotype: One end of the junction varies from germline; a read error may be responsible. This chain links TRBV9 with TRBJ2-3; no clear D gene. The CDR3 runs to 14 residues. Germline V gene sequence: CDR1 SGDLS, CDR2 YYNGEE. Here the CDR3 reads CASSVVALKDTRYF. CDR3 nucleotide sequence: TGTGCCAGCAGCGTAGTGGCACTGAAAGATACGCGGTATTTT.

The chain carries TRBV9 and TRBJ1-4; D unresolved. Germline values: CDR1 SGDLS, CDR2 YYNGEE. The V end was cut by 4 bases, the J end by 4 bases, with 14 bases between. CDR3 length: 15 residues. The CDR3 is CASSPDGFDNEKLFF. The CDR3 DNA follows: TGTGCCAGCAGCCCTGATGGGTTCGATAATGAAAAACTGTTTTTT.

This clonotype was seen only a few times. The chain combines TRBV28 with TRBJ2-5; 13 bases fit TRBD2. The better agreement between TRBJ2-1 and the DNA end casts doubt on the J call. Germline CDR1 is MDHEN and CDR2 is SYDVKM. The CDR3 length is 15 residues. The CDR3 is CASRQTSGGYNEQFF. In DNA form, the CDR3 reads TGTGCCAGCAGGCAGACTAGCGGGGGGTACAATGAGCAGTTCTTC.

The chain has TRBV6-6 and TRBJ2-7; the D call may be TRBD1 or TRBD2 (6 bases each). This CDR3 contains 16 residues. Trimming stripped 5 bases from V and 0 bases from J, with 17 bases between. Germline CDR1 MNHNY, CDR2 SVGAGI (reference sequence). The DNA of the CDR3 is TGTGCCAGCAGTACTGGGGGGCGCGGTTCCTCCTACGAGCAGTACGTC. Amino acids: CASSTGGRGSSYEQYV.

This clonotype was observed many times. The V and J genes are TRBV5-5 and TRBJ2-7; 7 bases are a match to TRBD1. The germline V gene has CDR1 SGHKS and CDR2 YYEKEE (reference sequence). The V gene end was trimmed by 4 bases and the J gene end by 1 base; junction bases not matched to a gene: 8. This CDR3 region has 15 residues. The CDR3, as DNA: TGTGCCAGCAGCGCCGGGACAGCGTTGTCCTACGAGCAGTACTTC. Amino acid sequence: CASSAGTALSYEQYF.

This chain connects TRBV28 to TRBJ1-2, with TRBD1 matching 7 bases. J was trimmed by 7 bases and V by 6 bases; bases with no gene match: 8. Germline CDR1 MDHEN, CDR2 SYDVKM. This CDR3 has 13 amino acids. DNA for the CDR3: TGTGCCAGCAGATCCTCAGGGGGTTTTGGCTACACCTTC. Residues: CASRSSGGFGYTF.

This clonotype was observed many times. Written as DNA, the CDR3 is TGTGCCAGCAGCTCTACCGACAGGGGAAACATTCAGTACTTC. Translation: CASSSTDRGNIQYF. This chain connects TRBV7-9 to TRBJ2-4; 8 bases agree with TRBD1. Germline-derived CDR1 and CDR2 are SEHNR and FQNEAQ (reference sequence). The junction had 5 bases not matched to a gene; V was cut back by 4 bases and J by 6 bases. The CDR3 is made up of 14 amino acids.

The chain couples TRBV7-2 to TRBJ1-4; tentative D call: TRBD1 (6 bases). This CDR3 spans 14 amino acids. With 2 bases removed from V and 8 bases from J, the gap between germline ends came to 12 bases. Germline values: CDR1 SGHTA, CDR2 FQGNSA. CDR3 in amino acids: CASSLRGGEEKLFF. CDR3 in DNA: TGTGCCAGCAGCTTACGAGGGGGTGAGGAAAAACTGTTTTTT.

The V and J genes are TRBV7-8 and TRBJ2-3, with 12 bases identical to TRBD2. The CDR3 runs to 16 residues. Germline loops: CDR1 SGHVS, CDR2 FQNEAQ. J gave up 0 bases and V 10 bases, and 8 bases lay outside the gene matches. CDR3 loop: CATGTSGLPSTDTQYF. The CDR3 coding sequence is TGTGCCACCGGGACTAGCGGGCTGCCCAGCACAGATACGCAGTATTTT.

This clonotype was seen only once. The genes are TRBV6-1 and TRBJ2-5; TRBD1 matches at 7 bases. With the DNA end fitting TRBJ2-7 better, the J assignment may be wrong. The CDR3 runs to 12 residues. Germline-derived CDR1 and CDR2 are MNHNS and SASEGT. CDR3: CASSTRGYEQYV. The CDR3 region has the DNA TGTGCCAGCAGTACCAGGGGGTACGAGCAGTACGTC.

In this sample, this clonotype turned up many times. The chain joins TRBV12-3 or TRBV12-4 to TRBJ2-5; D is undetermined. V dropped 3 bases and J dropped 0 bases, with 5 bases sitting between them. The CDR3 spans 13 residues. CDR3: CASSFNHQETQYF. For the CDR3, the DNA is TGTGCCAGCAGTTTCAACCACCAAGAGACCCAGTACTTC.